This T cell receptor beta chain comes out of a study of T cells in localized non-small cell lung cancer. Sequenced by immunoSEQ multiplex PCR; TCRdb stores in-frame clones only, minus some. The sample includes roughly 40,000 clones, around nine tenths of them seen just once. This clone showed up just a few times. The V end was cut by 6 bases, the J end by 9 bases, with 15 bases between. The CDR3 has 13 residues. Germline V gene data show CDR1 as MNHEY and CDR2 as SVGAGI. This specimen was peripheral blood, taken before any cancer treatment. This TCR was sampled from a man between 18 and 50 years old with stage I lung adenocarcinoma. The chain has TRBV6-5 and TRBJ2-1; no definite D call. The CDR3 bases are TGTGCCAGCAGCCCTCCGATTAGTATTGAGCAGTTCTTC. This codes for CASSPPISIEQFF.